This paragraph reports one TCR beta chain. These data belong to a study of OX40 agonist ivuxolimab in advanced cancers. The V and J ends lost 6 bases and 0 bases, in that order; junction bases with no gene match: 11. The CDR3 runs to 17 residues. The germline V gene encodes CDR1 MGHDK and CDR2 SYGVNS. Measured with immunoSEQ multiplex PCR; TCRdb has only the in-frame clones, and not every one. In the table there are 53,000 or so clones, over 80% of which are singletons. This chain connects TRBV25-1 to TRBJ1-1, with TRBD1 matching over 9 bases. The sample consisted of CD4+ or CD8+ T cells sorted from blood, taken in a trial of the OX40 agonist ivuxolimab. The clonotype originates from an adult with an advanced solid tumor such as melanoma, head and neck, liver or kidney cancer. The CDR3: CASRWGPRQGVNTEAFF. CDR3 bases: TGTGCCAGCAGATGGGGCCCGAGACAGGGGGTGAACACTGAAGCTTTCTTT.